Presented here are 23 T cell receptor beta chains from one specimen sequenced in a study of cytomegalovirus exposure and HLA in healthy donors. The PCR was carried out with 60 Vbeta primers and 13 Jbeta primers. This table comes from immunoSEQ multiplex PCR, and its TCRdb copy is limited to in-frame clones, with some not included. The sample shows 150,000 to 200,000 clones, and approximately 2% sits with its ten largest clones. Sample: PBMCs. The source is a man in his thirties or forties in good health and CMV-seronegative.

The chain carries TRBV19 and TRBJ1-3; a possible D gene is TRBD1 (5 bases). The CDR3 is 14 residues long. Germline CDR1 reads LNHDA; CDR2 reads SQIVND (reference sequence). V gave up 6 bases and J gave up 4 bases, with 13 bases separating them. The CDR3 DNA reads as TGTGCCAGTAGGACCAGGACAACCGGAAACACCATATATTTT. Translated: CASRTRTTGNTIYF.

The rearrangement joins TRBV5-6 to TRBJ1-2, with D possibly being TRBD1 (6 bases). The germline V gene has CDR1 SGHDT and CDR2 YYEEEE. The CDR3 consists of 14 residues. V was cut by 0 bases and J by 3 bases, with 9 bases left in between. The CDR3 spells CASSLGAGDYGYTF. The CDR3 DNA follows: TGTGCCAGCAGCTTGGGGGCAGGGGACTATGGCTACACCTTC.

This chain joins TRBV7-9 and TRBJ1-1, with 7 positions matching TRBD1. The length of the CDR3 is 14 residues. The V segment lost 5 bases and the J segment 5 bases; nucleotides outside the gene matches: 8. Germline lookup yields CDR1 SEHNR and CDR2 FQNEAQ (reference sequence). The DNA of the CDR3 is TGTGCCAGCAGCCTACAGGGGTATGGGACTGAAGCTTTCTTT. Protein: CASSLQGYGTEAFF.

The chain uses TRBV7-2 and TRBJ2-1; 7 positions match TRBD2. Germline-derived CDR1 and CDR2 are SGHTA and FQGNSA. The CDR3 loop spans 18 amino acids. The V and J ends lost 1 base and 0 bases, in that order; junction bases with no gene match: 9. The CDR3 DNA sequence: TGTGCCAGCAGCTTAGATGGTACTAGCGTAAGCTCCTACAATGAGCAGTTCTTC. Its protein product is CASSLDGTSVSSYNEQFF. Combining the CDR3 with reference TRBV7-2 and TRBJ2-1 gives the whole variable domain GAGVSQSPSNKVTEKGKDVELRCDPISGHTALYWYRQSLGQGLEFLIYFQGNSAPDKSGLPSDRFSAERTGGSVSTLTIQRTQQEDSAVYLCASSLDGTSVSSYNEQFFGPGTRLTVL.

A remark on this clone: The junction and the germline gene differ at one end; a read error may be behind it. This rearrangement joins TRBV27 to TRBJ1-2; D gene ambiguous. CDR1 MNHEY and CDR2 SMNVEV come from the germline V gene (reference sequence). The CDR3 contains 10 residues. CDR3 coding DNA: TGCCCCCGGGGAGTCTATGGCTACACCTTC. Translating gives CPRGVYGYTF.

V and J are TRBV9 and TRBJ2-3, with D possibly being TRBD2 (6 bases). The V gene's germline CDR1 is SGDLS and CDR2 YYNGEE. The CDR3 has 16 residues. The V end was cut by 0 bases, the J end by 1 base, with 12 bases between. The CDR3 nucleotides are TGTGCCAGCAGCGTAGCTACGGAGGGGCGCACAGATACGCAGTATTTT. Residues: CASSVATEGRTDTQYF.

CDR3 protein: CASSKPEAGTDTQYF. CDR3 in DNA: TGCGCCAGCAGCAAACCGGAGGCGGGCACAGATACGCAGTATTTT. This chain connects TRBV5-1 to TRBJ2-3, with D possibly TRBD2 on 5 matching bases. V lost 4 bases to trimming and J lost 1 base, with 13 bases between them. This CDR3 contains 15 residues. Germline V gene sequence: CDR1 SGHRS, CDR2 YFSETQ.

The rearrangement uses TRBV13 and TRBJ2-3; 8 bases line up with TRBD2. CDR3 length equals 16 residues. Losses at the gene ends were 5 bases for V and 0 bases for J; bases not matched to a gene: 7. Germline-derived CDR1 and CDR2 are PRHDT and FYEKMQ (reference sequence). The CDR3 spells CASSRRAGGSTDTQYF. As DNA, the CDR3 is TGTGCCAGCAGCCGGCGCGCGGGAGGTAGCACAGATACGCAGTATTTT.

The gene calls are TRBV15 and TRBJ1-1; the D gene is possibly TRBD1 (6 bases). The CDR3 is made up of 14 amino acids. Germline V CDR1 and CDR2: LNHNV, YYDKDF (reference sequence). V lost 5 bases and J lost 0, with 10 bases in between. The CDR3 loop reads CATSVSGVNTEAFF. CDR3 DNA sequence: TGTGCCACCAGCGTTTCAGGGGTGAACACTGAAGCTTTCTTT. Complete variable domain (other parts from reference TRBV15 and TRBJ1-1): DAMVIQNPRYQVTQFGKPVTLSCSQTLNHNVMYWYQQKSSQAPKLLFHYYDKDFNNEADTPDNFQSRRPNTSFCFLDIRSPGLGDTAMYLCATSVSGVNTEAFFGQGTRLTVV.

The rearrangement links TRBV13 to TRBJ1-1; 8 bases align to TRBD1. The germline V gene encodes CDR1 PRHDT and CDR2 FYEKMQ (reference sequence). This CDR3 contains 15 residues. V gave up 8 bases and J gave up 1 base; unmatched junction bases: 9. The CDR3 loop reads CASGPRTGWNTEAFF. The CDR3 nucleotides are TGTGCCAGCGGCCCTCGGACAGGGTGGAACACTGAAGCTTTCTTT.

The CDR3 protein is CASRFLGQTNTEAFF. The CDR3 nucleotides read TGTGCCAGCAGGTTCCTGGGCCAAACGAACACTGAAGCTTTCTTT. The chain is built from TRBV7-9 and TRBJ1-1; D is ambiguous. Trimming removed 6 bases from V and 1 base from J, with 15 bases in between. This CDR3 region has 15 residues. From germline, CDR1 is SEHNR and CDR2 FQNEAQ (reference sequence).

The chain has TRBV18 and TRBJ1-4; D is undetermined. The V and J ends lost 2 bases and 0 bases respectively, with 16 bases between them. CDR1 and CDR2 from the germline V gene are KGHSH and LQKENI. This CDR3 comprises 18 residues. CDR3 DNA: TGTGCCAGCTCACCATACCAGACGACTGCATCAACTAATGAAAAACTGTTTTTT. The encoded protein is CASSPYQTTASTNEKLFF.

The gene calls are TRBV6-5 and TRBJ1-1; D gene unclear. The germline CDR1 and CDR2 sequences are MNHEY and SVGAGI. The CDR3 is 15 amino acids. Trimming shortened V by 2 bases and J by 5 bases, and 15 bases separated the two germline ends. CDR3 bases: TGTGCCAGCAGTTACGGTGGGAGCGGTTGGACTGAAGCTTTCTTT. Encoded protein: CASSYGGSGWTEAFF.

The chain uses TRBV10-3 and TRBJ1-2; 8 bases map to TRBD1. With V trimmed by 5 bases and J by 7 bases, 6 bases remained unmatched. This CDR3 is built from 13 residues. Germline CDR1 is ENHRY and CDR2 is SYGVKD. CDR3 in amino acids: CAISKDRERGYTF. CDR3 nucleotides: TGTGCCATCAGTAAGGACAGGGAGCGTGGCTACACCTTC.

The V call is TRBV29-1, the J call TRBJ2-1; 7 nucleotides agree with TRBD1. The germline CDR1 and CDR2 sequences are SQVTM and ANQGSEA. V lost 7 bases, J lost 5 bases, and 8 bases stayed unmatched. CDR3 size: 13 residues. The DNA for the CDR3 is TGCAGCGGGGGGACAGCGAACGACAATGAGCAGTTCTTC. This sequence encodes CSGGTANDNEQFF.

In regard to this clone: Other DNA sequences in this specimen translate into the identical CDR3. V gene TRBV7-2 combines with J gene TRBJ1-5, with D unresolved. Trimming pared 1 base from V and 1 base from J, leaving 8 bases between. Germline CDR1 is SGHTA and CDR2 is FQGNSA. The CDR3 loop spans 15 amino acids. The CDR3 sequence: CASSLVVGSNQPQHF. In DNA form, the CDR3 reads TGTGCCAGCAGCTTAGTAGTGGGCAGCAATCAGCCCCAGCATTTT.

As concerns this clone: Lacking the conserved final phenylalanine or tryptophan, this CDR3 likely reflects a read error. This chain links TRBV6-4 with TRBJ2-7, with D possibly matching TRBD1 (6 bases). The CDR3 sequence is 14 residues long. V was cut by 2 bases and J by 6 bases, with 14 bases left in between. Germline CDR1 reads MRHNA; CDR2 reads SNTAGT. CDR3: CASSDGTSSGEQYL. DNA of the CDR3: TGTGCCAGCAGTGACGGGACATCGTCGGGCGAGCAGTACCTC.

The CDR3 spells CASSRQSGGVDTQYF. CDR3 DNA sequence: TGTGCCAGCAGTCGACAGTCTGGAGGGGTGGATACGCAGTATTTT. J is TRBJ2-3 and V is TRBV6-5, with D possibly being TRBD2 (6 bases). Germline V gives CDR1 MNHEY, CDR2 SVGAGI. Trimming removed 5 bases at V and 6 bases at J, with 18 bases between. The CDR3 is made up of 15 amino acids.

The rearrangement uses TRBV5-1 and TRBJ2-7, with 8 bases matching TRBD2. V shed 2 bases and J 5 bases; nucleotides not matched to a gene: 3. The CDR3 has 13 residues. Germline V gene lookup returns CDR1 SGHRS and CDR2 YFSETQ. In DNA, the CDR3 is TGCGCCAGCAGCTTAGCGGGAGCCAACGAGCAGTACTTC. It translates to CASSLAGANEQYF.

The chain's CDR3 is CASSFGTRVDTQYF. CDR3 nucleotide sequence: TGTGCCAGCAGCTTCGGGACTAGGGTGGATACGCAGTATTTT. This rearrangement joins TRBV5-4 to TRBJ2-3; 8 bases line up with TRBD2. J gave up 6 bases and V 2 bases, and 5 bases lay outside the gene matches. The CDR3 runs 14 residues. The V gene's germline CDR1 is SGHNT and CDR2 YYREEE (reference sequence).

The J gene is TRBJ2-3, the V gene TRBV5-1; maybe TRBD2 (5 bases). V was pared by 7 bases and J by 1 base, with 10 bases between. The CDR3 extends over 13 amino acids. Germline assignment: CDR1 SGHRS and CDR2 YFSETQ. The CDR3 DNA follows: TGCGCCAGCGGGAGTGGAGGCACAGATACGCAGTATTTT. This translates into CASGSGGTDTQYF.

J is TRBJ1-2 and V is TRBV5-1; 7 nucleotides agree with TRBD1. The CDR3 sequence is 14 residues long. After removal of 2 bases from V and 2 bases from J, the junction contained 3 bases not matched to a gene. The germline CDR1 and CDR2 sequences are SGHRS and YFSETQ. The CDR3 bases are TGCGCCAGCAGCTTTTTACAGGGGAACTATGGCTACACCTTC. This sequence encodes CASSFLQGNYGYTF.

The CDR3 bases are TGTGCCAGCAGTTCCGTACTAGCGGGAGGGATCAGGGATACGCAGTATTTT. Protein product: CASSSVLAGGIRDTQYF. V and J are TRBV27 and TRBJ2-3; the match to TRBD2 covers 13 bases. After removal of 4 bases from V and 6 bases from J, the junction contained 10 bases not matched to a gene. The CDR3 has 17 residues. Germline CDR1 reads MNHEY; CDR2 reads SMNVEV (reference sequence).